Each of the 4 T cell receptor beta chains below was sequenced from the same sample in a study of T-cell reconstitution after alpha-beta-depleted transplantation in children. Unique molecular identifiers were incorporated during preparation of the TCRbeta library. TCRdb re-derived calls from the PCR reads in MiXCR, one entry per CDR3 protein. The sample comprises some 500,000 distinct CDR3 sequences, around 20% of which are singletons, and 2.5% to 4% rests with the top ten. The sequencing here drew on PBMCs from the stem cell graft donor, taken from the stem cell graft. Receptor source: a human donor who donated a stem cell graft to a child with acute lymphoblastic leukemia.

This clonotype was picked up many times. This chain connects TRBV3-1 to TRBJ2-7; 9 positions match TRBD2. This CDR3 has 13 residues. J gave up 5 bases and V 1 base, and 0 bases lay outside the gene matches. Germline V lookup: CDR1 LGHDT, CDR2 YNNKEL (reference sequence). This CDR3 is CASSQGLADEQYF. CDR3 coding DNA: TGTGCCAGCAGCCAAGGACTAGCGGACGAGCAGTACTTC.

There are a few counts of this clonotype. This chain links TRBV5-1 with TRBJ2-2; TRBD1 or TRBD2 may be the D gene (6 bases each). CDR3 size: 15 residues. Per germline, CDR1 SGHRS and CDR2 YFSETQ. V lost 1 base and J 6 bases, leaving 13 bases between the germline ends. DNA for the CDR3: TGCGCCAGCAGCTTGAAGAGGGGGGAAGCCGGGGAGCTGTTTTTT. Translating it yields CASSLKRGEAGELFF.

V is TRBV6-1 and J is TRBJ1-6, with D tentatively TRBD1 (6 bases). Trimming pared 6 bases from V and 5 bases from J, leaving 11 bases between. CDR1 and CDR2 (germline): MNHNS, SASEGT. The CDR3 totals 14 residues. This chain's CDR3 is CASRPTGNNSPLHF. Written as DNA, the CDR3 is TGTGCCAGCAGGCCTACAGGGAATAATTCACCCCTCCACTTT.

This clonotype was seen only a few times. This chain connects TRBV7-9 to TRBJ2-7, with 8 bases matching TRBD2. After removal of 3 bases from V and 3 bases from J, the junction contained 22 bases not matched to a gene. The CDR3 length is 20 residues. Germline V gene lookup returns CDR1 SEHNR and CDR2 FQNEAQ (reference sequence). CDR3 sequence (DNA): TGTGCCAGCAGCTTGGCATTCGGGGGGACTAGTAGTGGTGGAAACTACGAGCAGTACTTC. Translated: CASSLAFGGTSSGGNYEQYF.